The 20 T cell receptor beta chains below come from one sample, sequenced in a study of response to subunit inactivated influenza vaccine. TCRdb passed the RT-PCR reads through MiXCR, listing each CDR3 protein once. This table has a few hundred thousand distinct CDR3 sequences, over 9.5% appearing once. Source: PBMCs from blood, taken more than 35 days after vaccination. Source of these receptors: a man aged 45-65 years who received an inactivated influenza vaccine.

This clonotype occurred many times. V is TRBV12-3 or TRBV12-4 and J is TRBJ2-1; D gene ambiguous. The CDR3 is 15 amino acids. Deletions cut 7 bases from V and 0 bases from J, with 13 bases between. This chain's CDR3 is CASNIRSSSYNEQFF. DNA of the CDR3: TGTGCCAGCAATATACGGTCTAGCTCCTACAATGAGCAGTTCTTC.

This rearrangement joins TRBV28 to TRBJ2-6; 12 nucleotides agree with TRBD1. The junction had 8 bases not matched to a gene; V was cut back by 5 bases and J by 3 bases. This CDR3 is 18 amino acids long. CDR1 is MDHEN, CDR2 SYDVKM, per germline. The CDR3 coding sequence is TGTGCCAGCAGTGGACCGGGACAGGGGGCGCTTGGGGCCAACGTCCTGACTTTC. It is translated as CASSGPGQGALGANVLTF. The entire variable domain, with the rest obtained from reference TRBV28 and TRBJ2-6, is as follows: DVKVTQSSRYLVKRTGEKVFLECVQDMDHENMFWYRQDPGLGLRLIYFSYDVKMKEKGDIPEGYSVSREKKERFSLILESASTNQTSMYLCASSGPGQGALGANVLTFGAGSRLTVL.

The chain is built from TRBV11-2 and TRBJ2-1; a possible D gene is TRBD2 (6 bases). This CDR3 comprises 17 residues. CDR1 is SGHAT and CDR2 is FQNNGV in the germline V gene. The V end was cut by 5 bases, the J end by 3 bases, with 20 bases between. CDR3 protein: CASSLGLSGLRYNEQFF. For the CDR3, the DNA is TGTGCCAGCAGCCTAGGTTTGTCGGGACTCCGCTACAATGAGCAGTTCTTC.

V usage is TRBV12-3 or TRBV12-4 and J usage is TRBJ2-3; the D is unclear. V was pared by 8 bases and J by 1 base, with 10 bases between. CDR3 length equals 13 residues. The CDR3 region has the DNA TGTGCCAGCGTGACCGACGGCACAGATACGCAGTATTTT. It specifies CASVTDGTDTQYF.

This clonotype was seen at least ten times. This chain connects TRBV9 to TRBJ2-1; TRBD1 or TRBD2 may be the D gene (5 bases each). Between the trimmed V and J ends, which lost 4 bases and 2 bases, there was a span of 13 bases. Germline values: CDR1 SGDLS, CDR2 YYNGEE. The CDR3 has 15 residues. CDR3 protein: CASSPGTGTYNEQFF. Here the CDR3 DNA reads TGTGCCAGCAGCCCAGGGACGGGAACCTACAATGAGCAGTTCTTC. Variable domain in full (rest from reference TRBV9 and TRBJ2-1): DSGVTQTPKHLITATGQRVTLRCSPRSGDLSVYWYQQSLDQGLQFLIQYYNGEERAKGNILERFSAQQFPDLHSELNLSSLELGDSALYFCASSPGTGTYNEQFFGPGTRLTVL.

This chain uses TRBV2 with TRBJ2-5; TRBD2 matches 11 bases. Per the germline V gene, CDR1 is SNHLY and CDR2 is FYNNEI. The J segment lost 1 base and the V segment lost 5 bases, leaving 6 bases of the junction unmatched. This CDR3 region has 16 residues. This CDR3 is CASSQPGLAAQETQYF. In nucleotides, the CDR3 is TGTGCCAGCAGTCAGCCGGGACTAGCGGCCCAAGAGACCCAGTACTTC. The full variable domain, completed using reference TRBV2 and TRBJ2-5, is EPEVTQTPSHQVTQMGQEVILRCVPISNHLYFYWYRQILGQKVEFLVSFYNNEISEKSEIFDDQFSVERPDGSNFTLKIRSTKLEDSAMYFCASSQPGLAAQETQYFGPGTRLLVL.

This clonotype came up a few times. The chain has TRBV6-1 and TRBJ2-7; weak D call: TRBD1 (6 bases). V shed 6 bases and J shed 0 bases, with 15 bases lying between them. Germline CDR1 MNHNS, CDR2 SASEGT. This CDR3 region has 15 residues. CDR3 residues: CASSPQGPSSYEQYF. DNA for the CDR3: TGTGCCAGCAGCCCACAGGGACCCAGCTCCTACGAGCAGTACTTC.

This clonotype has only a few counts. The V gene is TRBV7-2, the J gene TRBJ2-7; D is possibly TRBD2 (6 bases). The CDR3 sequence is 15 residues long. CDR1 SGHTA and CDR2 FQGNSA come from the germline V gene. The germline V and J ends were trimmed by 5 bases and 4 bases, with 18 bases remaining between them. The CDR3 is CASSRDSAGRYEQYF. As DNA, the CDR3 is TGTGCCAGCAGCCGTGATTCTGCGGGACGTTACGAGCAGTACTTC.

This clonotype has a count of ten or more. This sequence joins TRBV6-5 and TRBJ2-5; perhaps TRBD1 as D (6 bases). Germline V gives CDR1 MNHEY, CDR2 SVGAGI. V was shortened by 1 base and J by 4 bases, with 16 bases between the two germline ends. The CDR3 contains 16 residues. CDR3 loop: CASSYFRGQGGETQYF. The CDR3 DNA reads TGTGCCAGCAGTTACTTCAGGGGCCAAGGGGGAGAGACCCAGTACTTC.

J is TRBJ2-3 and V is TRBV28, with unresolved D. Trimming pared 2 bases from V and 4 bases from J, leaving 13 bases between. Germline V CDR1 and CDR2: MDHEN, SYDVKM. CDR3 length equals 15 residues. CDR3: CASSLLKPPADTQYF. The DNA for the CDR3 is TGTGCCAGCAGTTTACTAAAACCACCTGCAGATACGCAGTATTTT.

The V and J genes are TRBV15 and TRBJ1-1; no firm D call. Germline CDR1 reads LNHNV; CDR2 reads YYDKDF (reference sequence). This CDR3 spans 15 amino acids. Deletions cut 0 bases from V and 4 bases from J, with 12 bases between. The CDR3 sequence: CATSRDLIRTTEAFF. The CDR3 nucleotides read TGTGCCACCAGCAGAGATTTAATAAGGACCACTGAAGCTTTCTTT.

This clonotype was counted ten times or more. The rearrangement links TRBV7-9 to TRBJ2-3; 12 nucleotides line up with TRBD2. In germline, CDR1 is SEHNR, CDR2 FQNEAQ (reference sequence). The trim removed 6 bases at V and 6 bases at J, leaving 4 bases unmatched. The CDR3 length is 14 residues. The CDR3 DNA reads as TGTGCCAGCAGAGGAGGGACTAGCGGGGATACGCAGTATTTT. Its protein product is CASRGGTSGDTQYF. The whole variable domain, remainder taken from reference TRBV7-9 and TRBJ2-3, is DTGVSQNPRHKITKRGQNVTFRCDPISEHNRLYWYRQTLGQGPEFLTYFQNEAQLEKSRLLSDRFSAERPKGSFSTLEIQRTEQGDSAMYLCASRGGTSGDTQYFGPGTRLTVL.

This clonotype was picked up a small number of times. This sequence joins TRBV5-6 and TRBJ1-5; D ambiguous. Germline V gene lookup returns CDR1 SGHDT and CDR2 YYEEEE. The CDR3 runs 16 residues. The V end lost 4 bases, the J end lost 0 bases, and 14 bases lay between the germline ends. CDR3 sequence: CASSRSDTNSNQPQHF. The DNA of the CDR3 is TGTGCCAGCAGCAGATCAGACACAAATAGCAATCAGCCCCAGCATTTT.

This clonotype was recorded a few times. The J gene is TRBJ2-1, the V gene TRBV4-3; 7 bases line up with TRBD2. V lost 3 bases and J lost 3; bases outside the gene matches: 5. Germline-derived CDR1 and CDR2 are LGHNA and YSLEER. The CDR3 covers 15 residues. CDR3 nucleotides: TGCGCCAGCAGCCACCGGACTAGAGACTACAATGAGCAGTTCTTC. It specifies CASSHRTRDYNEQFF.

This clonotype was picked up a small number of times. The genes are TRBV6-5 and TRBJ2-7; TRBD1 is a possible D gene (6 bases). Trimming took 0 bases from V and 1 from J, leaving 10 bases between them. This CDR3 is built from 15 residues. Germline loops: CDR1 MNHEY, CDR2 SVGAGI. CDR3 sequence reads: CASSYSGGASYEQYF. The CDR3 DNA reads TGTGCCAGCAGTTACTCAGGGGGAGCATCCTACGAGCAGTACTTC.

This clonotype has more than one count but fewer than ten. The chain's CDR3 is CASTMGASDYEQYF. As DNA, the CDR3 is TGTGCCAGCACCATGGGGGCTAGCGACTACGAGCAGTACTTC. This chain links TRBV7-2 with TRBJ2-7; D is tentatively TRBD1 or TRBD2 (6 bases each). Germline V lookup: CDR1 SGHTA, CDR2 FQGNSA. This CDR3 spans 14 amino acids. V was trimmed by 7 bases and J by 3 bases, leaving 16 bases between them.

The J gene is TRBJ1-5, the V gene TRBV5-1; the D gene is possibly TRBD1 (6 bases). Germline V gene sequence: CDR1 SGHRS, CDR2 YFSETQ. This CDR3 contains 16 residues. Between the trimmed V and J ends, which lost 2 bases and 1 base, there was a span of 13 bases. The DNA of the CDR3 is TGCGCCAGCAGCTTCAGCAGGGGAAGCAGCAATCAGCCCCAGCATTTT. Residues: CASSFSRGSSNQPQHF.

In this sample, this clonotype turned up a few times. The V call is TRBV30, the J call TRBJ2-1; TRBD2 matches 10 bases. The CDR3 extends over 13 amino acids. V dropped 2 bases and J dropped 9; count of bases not matched to a gene: 4. Germline V gene sequence: CDR1 GTSNPN, CDR2 SVGIG (reference sequence). CDR3 loop: CAWSKGLASEQFF. The CDR3 region has the DNA TGTGCCTGGAGTAAGGGACTAGCGAGTGAGCAGTTCTTC.

This clonotype has only a few counts. CDR3 nucleotide sequence: TGCGCCAGCAGCCCCCAGGACAGGGGCTCAGCTTTCTTT. This encodes CASSPQDRGSAFF. V gene TRBV5-1 combines with J gene TRBJ1-1, with 9 nucleotides matching TRBD1. The germline CDR1 and CDR2 sequences are SGHRS and YFSETQ. The CDR3 is 13 residues long. V dropped 4 bases and J dropped 10; count of bases not matched to a gene: 8.

This clonotype was recorded a few times. The rearrangement links TRBV11-1 to TRBJ2-2, with 10 bases fitting TRBD2. This CDR3 contains 19 residues. The germline gives CDR1 SGHAT, CDR2 FQDESV (reference sequence). After removal of 4 bases from V and 0 bases from J, the junction contained 11 bases not matched to a gene. Here the CDR3 DNA reads TGTGCCAGCAGCTCCCGGAGTAGCGGGAGGAAAACGAACACCGGGGAGCTGTTTTTT. This translates into CASSSRSSGRKTNTGELFF.